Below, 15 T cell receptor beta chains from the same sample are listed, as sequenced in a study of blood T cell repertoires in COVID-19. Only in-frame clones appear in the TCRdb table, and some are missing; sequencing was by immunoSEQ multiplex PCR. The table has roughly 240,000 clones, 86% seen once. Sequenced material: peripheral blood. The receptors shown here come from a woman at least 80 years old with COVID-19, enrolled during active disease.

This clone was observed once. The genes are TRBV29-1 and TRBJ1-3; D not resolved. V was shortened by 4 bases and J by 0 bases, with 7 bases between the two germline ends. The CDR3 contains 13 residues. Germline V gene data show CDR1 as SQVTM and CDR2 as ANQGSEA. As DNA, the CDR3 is TGCAGCGTTGCCACAGTCTCTGGAAACACCATATATTTT. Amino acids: CSVATVSGNTIYF.

CDR3 amino acids: CASSAQPSGANVLTF. In nucleotides, the CDR3 is TGTGCCAGCAGCGCACAGCCCTCTGGGGCCAACGTCCTGACTTTC. The chain joins TRBV7-9 to TRBJ2-6; D remains ambiguous. There are 15 residues in the CDR3. V lost 5 bases and J 0 bases, leaving 8 bases between the germline ends. Germline V gene data show CDR1 as SEHNR and CDR2 as FQNEAQ (reference sequence).

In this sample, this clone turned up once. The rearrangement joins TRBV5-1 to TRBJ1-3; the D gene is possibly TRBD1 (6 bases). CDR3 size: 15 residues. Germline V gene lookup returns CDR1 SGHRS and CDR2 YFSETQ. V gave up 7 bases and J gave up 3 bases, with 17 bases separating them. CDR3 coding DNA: TGCGCCAGCTATTCAGGGGTGCAAGGTGGAAACACCATATATTTT. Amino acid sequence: CASYSGVQGGNTIYF.

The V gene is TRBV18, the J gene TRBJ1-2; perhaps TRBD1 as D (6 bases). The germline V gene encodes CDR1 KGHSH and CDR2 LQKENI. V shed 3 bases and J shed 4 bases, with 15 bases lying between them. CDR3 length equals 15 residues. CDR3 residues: CASSPTTGFLYGYTF. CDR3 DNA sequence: TGTGCCAGCTCACCGACGACAGGATTTCTCTATGGCTACACCTTC.

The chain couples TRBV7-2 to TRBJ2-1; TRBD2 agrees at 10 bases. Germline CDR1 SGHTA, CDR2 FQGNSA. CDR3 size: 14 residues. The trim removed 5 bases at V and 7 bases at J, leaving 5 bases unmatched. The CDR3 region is CASSPQRGGNEQFF. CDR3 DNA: TGTGCCAGCAGCCCTCAGCGGGGGGGGAATGAGCAGTTCTTC.

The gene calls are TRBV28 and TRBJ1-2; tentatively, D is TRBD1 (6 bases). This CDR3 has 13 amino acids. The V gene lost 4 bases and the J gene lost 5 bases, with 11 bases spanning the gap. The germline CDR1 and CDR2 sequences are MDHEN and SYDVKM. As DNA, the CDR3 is TGTGCCAGCAGTTCTTTGGACAGTTATGGCTACACCTTC. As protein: CASSSLDSYGYTF.

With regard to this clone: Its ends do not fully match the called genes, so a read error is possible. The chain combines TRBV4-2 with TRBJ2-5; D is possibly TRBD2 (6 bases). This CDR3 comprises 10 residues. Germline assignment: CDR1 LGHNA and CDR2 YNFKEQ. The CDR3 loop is CASTSGAQYF. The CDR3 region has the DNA TGCGCCAGCACCTCGGGGGCCCAGTACTTC.

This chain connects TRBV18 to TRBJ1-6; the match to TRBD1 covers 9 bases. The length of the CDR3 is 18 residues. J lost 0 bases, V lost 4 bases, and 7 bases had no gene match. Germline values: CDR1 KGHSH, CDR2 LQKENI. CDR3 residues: CASSLKDRGSSYNSPLHF. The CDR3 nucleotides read TGTGCCAGCTCACTGAAGGACAGGGGCAGCTCCTATAATTCACCCCTCCACTTT.

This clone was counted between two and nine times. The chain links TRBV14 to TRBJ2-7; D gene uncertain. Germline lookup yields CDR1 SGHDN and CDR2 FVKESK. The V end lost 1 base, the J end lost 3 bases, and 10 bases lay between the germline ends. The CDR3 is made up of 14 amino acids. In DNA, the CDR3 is TGTGCCAGCAGCCAAGTGATAAGCTTCTACGAGCAGTACGTC. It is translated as CASSQVISFYEQYV.

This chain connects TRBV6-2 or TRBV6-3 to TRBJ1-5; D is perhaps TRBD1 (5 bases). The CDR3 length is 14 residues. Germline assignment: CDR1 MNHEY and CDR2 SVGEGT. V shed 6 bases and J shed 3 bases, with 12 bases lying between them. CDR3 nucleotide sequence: TGTGCCAGCAGCCTACAGGCAAACAATCAGCCCCAGCATTTT. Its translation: CASSLQANNQPQHF.

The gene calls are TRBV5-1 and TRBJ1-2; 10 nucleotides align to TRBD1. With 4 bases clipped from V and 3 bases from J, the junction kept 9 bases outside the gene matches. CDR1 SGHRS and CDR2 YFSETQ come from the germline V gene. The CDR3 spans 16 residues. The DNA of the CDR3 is TGCGCCAGCAGCCCTGGACAGGGGGTTCAATACTATGGCTACACCTTC. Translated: CASSPGQGVQYYGYTF.

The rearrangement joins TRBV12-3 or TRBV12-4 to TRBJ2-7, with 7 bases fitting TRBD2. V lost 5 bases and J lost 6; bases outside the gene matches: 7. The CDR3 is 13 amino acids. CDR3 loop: CASSPRREGEQYV. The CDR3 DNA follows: TGTGCCAGCAGTCCCCGCAGGGAGGGCGAGCAGTACGTC.

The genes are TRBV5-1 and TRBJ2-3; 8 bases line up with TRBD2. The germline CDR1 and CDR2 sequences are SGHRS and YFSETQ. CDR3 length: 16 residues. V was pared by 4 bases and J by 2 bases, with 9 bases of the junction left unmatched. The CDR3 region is CASSLIGGASTDTQYF. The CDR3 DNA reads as TGCGCCAGCAGCCTCATCGGGGGGGCCTCCACAGATACGCAGTATTTT.

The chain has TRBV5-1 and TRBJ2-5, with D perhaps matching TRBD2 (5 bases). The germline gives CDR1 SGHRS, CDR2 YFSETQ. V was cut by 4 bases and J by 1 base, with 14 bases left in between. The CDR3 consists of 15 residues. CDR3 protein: CASSITPGSQETQYF. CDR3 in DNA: TGCGCCAGCAGCATTACACCGGGATCCCAAGAGACCCAGTACTTC. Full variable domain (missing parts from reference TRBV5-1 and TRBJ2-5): KAGVTQTPRYLIKTRGQQVTLSCSPISGHRSVSWYQQTPGQGLQFLFEYFSETQRNKGNFPGRFSGRQFSNSRSEMNVSTLELGDSALYLCASSITPGSQETQYFGPGTRLLVL.

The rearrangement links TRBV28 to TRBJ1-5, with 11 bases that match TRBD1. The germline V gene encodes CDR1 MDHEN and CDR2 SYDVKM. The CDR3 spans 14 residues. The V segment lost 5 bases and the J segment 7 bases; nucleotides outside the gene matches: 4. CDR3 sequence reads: CASSGQGADQPQHF. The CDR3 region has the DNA TGTGCCAGCAGTGGACAGGGGGCCGACCAGCCCCAGCATTTT.